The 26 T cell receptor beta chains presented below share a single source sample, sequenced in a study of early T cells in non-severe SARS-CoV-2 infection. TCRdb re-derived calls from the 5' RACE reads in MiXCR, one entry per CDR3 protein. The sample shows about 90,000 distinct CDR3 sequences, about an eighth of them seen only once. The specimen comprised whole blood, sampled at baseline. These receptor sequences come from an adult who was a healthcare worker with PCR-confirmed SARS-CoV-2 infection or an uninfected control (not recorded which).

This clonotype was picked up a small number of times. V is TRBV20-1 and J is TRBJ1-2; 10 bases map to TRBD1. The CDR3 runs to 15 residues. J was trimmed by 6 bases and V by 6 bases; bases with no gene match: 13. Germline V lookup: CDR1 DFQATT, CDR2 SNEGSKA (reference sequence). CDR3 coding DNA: TGCAGTGCCCCACGGGGACAGGGGTTTTTCGATGGCTACACCTTC. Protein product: CSAPRGQGFFDGYTF.

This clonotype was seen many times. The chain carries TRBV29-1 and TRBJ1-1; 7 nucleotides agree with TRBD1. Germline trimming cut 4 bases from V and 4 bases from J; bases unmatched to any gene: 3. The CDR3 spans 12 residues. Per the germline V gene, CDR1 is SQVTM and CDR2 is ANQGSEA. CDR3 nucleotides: TGCAGCGTTGCCAGGGGGACCACTGAAGCTTTCTTT. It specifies CSVARGTTEAFF.

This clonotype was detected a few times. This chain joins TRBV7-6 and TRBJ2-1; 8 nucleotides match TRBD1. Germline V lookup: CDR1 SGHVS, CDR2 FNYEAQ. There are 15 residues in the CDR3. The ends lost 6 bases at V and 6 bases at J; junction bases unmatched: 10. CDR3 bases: TGTGCCAGCAGTTGGGACAGGCTACCAAGCAATGAGCAGTTCTTC. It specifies CASSWDRLPSNEQFF.

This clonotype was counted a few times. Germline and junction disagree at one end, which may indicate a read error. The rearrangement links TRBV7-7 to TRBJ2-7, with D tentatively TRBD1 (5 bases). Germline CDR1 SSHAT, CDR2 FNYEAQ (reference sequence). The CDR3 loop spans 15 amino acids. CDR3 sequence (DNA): TGTGCTAGCAGCTTAGACGACAGCCCCTCCTACGAGCAGTACTTC. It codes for CASSLDDSPSYEQYF.

CDR3 region: CASSSNTRYEQYF. The DNA of the CDR3 is TGTGCCAGTTCAAGCAACACGAGGTACGAGCAGTACTTC. V and J are TRBV19 and TRBJ2-7; D gene unclear. Trimming took off 8 bases at V and 4 bases at J, with 15 bases between the two ends. Germline V gene sequence: CDR1 LNHDA, CDR2 SQIVND (reference sequence). The CDR3 is 13 amino acids.

DNA for the CDR3: TGCAGTGCTAGGGCGGTGTCCAACTACGAGCAGTACTTC. Its translation: CSARAVSNYEQYF. The chain has TRBV20-1 and TRBJ2-7; D is ambiguous. Germline V gene lookup returns CDR1 DFQATT and CDR2 SNEGSKA (reference sequence). V lost 3 bases, J lost 3 bases, and 12 bases lay in between. The CDR3 loop spans 13 amino acids.

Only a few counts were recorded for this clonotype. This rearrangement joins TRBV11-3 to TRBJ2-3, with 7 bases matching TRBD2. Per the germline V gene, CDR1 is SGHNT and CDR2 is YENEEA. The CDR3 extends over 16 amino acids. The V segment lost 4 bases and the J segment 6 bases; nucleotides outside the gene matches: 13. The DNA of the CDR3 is TGTGCCAGCAGCTCCGCGAGCGGGGAGGACCGCGATACGCAGTATTTT. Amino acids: CASSSASGEDRDTQYF.

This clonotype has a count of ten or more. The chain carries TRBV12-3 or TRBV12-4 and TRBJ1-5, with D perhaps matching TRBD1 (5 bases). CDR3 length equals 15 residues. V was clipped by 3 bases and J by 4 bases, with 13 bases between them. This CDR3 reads CASSFSGVGNQPQHF. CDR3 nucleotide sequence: TGTGCCAGCAGTTTTTCGGGGGTAGGGAATCAGCCCCAGCATTTT.

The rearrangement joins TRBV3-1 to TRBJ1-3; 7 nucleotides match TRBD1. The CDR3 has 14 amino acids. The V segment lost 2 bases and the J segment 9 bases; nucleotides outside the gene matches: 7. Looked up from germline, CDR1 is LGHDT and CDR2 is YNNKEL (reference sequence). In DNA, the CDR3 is TGTGCCAGCAGCCAATACAGGGACAGCATCACCATATATTTT. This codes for CASSQYRDSITIYF. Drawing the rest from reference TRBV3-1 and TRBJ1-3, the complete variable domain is DTAVSQTPKYLVTQMGNDKSIKCEQNLGHDTMYWYKQDSKKFLKIMFSYNNKELIINETVPNRFSPKSPDKAHLNLHINSLELGDSAVYFCASSQYRDSITIYFGEGSWLTVV.

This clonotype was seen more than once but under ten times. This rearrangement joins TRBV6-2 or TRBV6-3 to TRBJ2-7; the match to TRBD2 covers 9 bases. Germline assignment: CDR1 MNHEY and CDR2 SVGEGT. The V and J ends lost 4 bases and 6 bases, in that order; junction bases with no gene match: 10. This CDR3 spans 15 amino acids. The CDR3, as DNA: TGTGCCAGCAGTTCCCTCGGCGGGAGGGTACCCGAGCAGTACTTC. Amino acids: CASSSLGGRVPEQYF.

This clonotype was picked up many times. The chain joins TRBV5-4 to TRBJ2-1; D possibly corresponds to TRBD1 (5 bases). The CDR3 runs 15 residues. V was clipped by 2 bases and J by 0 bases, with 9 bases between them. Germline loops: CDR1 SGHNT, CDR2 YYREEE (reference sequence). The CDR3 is CASSFQGSSYNEQFF. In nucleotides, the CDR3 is TGTGCCAGCAGCTTTCAGGGCAGCTCCTACAATGAGCAGTTCTTC.

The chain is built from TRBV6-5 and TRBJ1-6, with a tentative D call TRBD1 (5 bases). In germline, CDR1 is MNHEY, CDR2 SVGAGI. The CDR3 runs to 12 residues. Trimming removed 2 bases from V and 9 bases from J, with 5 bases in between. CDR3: CASSYRGSPLHF. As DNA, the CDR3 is TGTGCCAGCAGTTACAGGGGTTCACCCCTCCACTTT.

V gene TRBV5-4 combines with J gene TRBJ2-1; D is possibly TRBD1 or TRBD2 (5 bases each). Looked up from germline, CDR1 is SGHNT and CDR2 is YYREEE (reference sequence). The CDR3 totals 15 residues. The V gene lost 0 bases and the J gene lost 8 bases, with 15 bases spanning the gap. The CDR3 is CASSLGGGYSYEQFF. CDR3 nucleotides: TGTGCCAGCAGCTTGGGGGGCGGGTACTCCTATGAGCAGTTCTTC.

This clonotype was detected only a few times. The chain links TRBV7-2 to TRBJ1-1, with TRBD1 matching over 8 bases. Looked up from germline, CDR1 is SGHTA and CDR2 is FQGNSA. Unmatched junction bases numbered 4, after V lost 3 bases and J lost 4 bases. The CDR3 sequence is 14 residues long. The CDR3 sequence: CASSFSTGGTEAFF. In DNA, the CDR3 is TGTGCCAGCAGCTTCTCAACAGGGGGCACTGAAGCTTTCTTT.

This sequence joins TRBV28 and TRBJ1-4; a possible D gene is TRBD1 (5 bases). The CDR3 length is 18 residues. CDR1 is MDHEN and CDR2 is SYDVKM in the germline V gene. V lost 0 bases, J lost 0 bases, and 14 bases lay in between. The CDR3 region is CASSLWDISYPTNEKLFF. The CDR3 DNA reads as TGTGCCAGCAGTTTATGGGACATCAGTTACCCAACTAATGAAAAACTGTTTTTT.

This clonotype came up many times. CDR3 DNA sequence: TGTGCCAGCAGCTTAATTCTCGGTAGCGCAGATACGCAGTATTTT. As protein: CASSLILGSADTQYF. The chain recombines TRBV7-2 with TRBJ2-3; a possible D gene is TRBD2 (5 bases). Looked up from germline, CDR1 is SGHTA and CDR2 is FQGNSA. V was shortened by 2 bases and J by 4 bases, with 13 bases between the two germline ends. The CDR3 covers 15 residues. Drawing the rest from reference TRBV7-2 and TRBJ2-3, the complete variable domain is GAGVSQSPSNKVTEKGKDVELRCDPISGHTALYWYRQSLGQGLEFLIYFQGNSAPDKSGLPSDRFSAERTGGSVSTLTIQRTQQEDSAVYLCASSLILGSADTQYFGPGTRLTVL.

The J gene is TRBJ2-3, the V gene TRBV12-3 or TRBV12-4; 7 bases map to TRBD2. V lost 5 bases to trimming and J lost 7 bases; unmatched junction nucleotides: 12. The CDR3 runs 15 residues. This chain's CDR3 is CASSRPSGGGYTQYF. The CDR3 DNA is TGTGCCAGCAGTCGCCCTAGCGGAGGCGGTTATACGCAGTATTTT.

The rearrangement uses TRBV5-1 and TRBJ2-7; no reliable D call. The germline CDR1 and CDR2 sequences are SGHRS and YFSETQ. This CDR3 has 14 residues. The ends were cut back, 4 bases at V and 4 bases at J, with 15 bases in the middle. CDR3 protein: CASSVSVTTYEQYF. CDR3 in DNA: TGCGCCAGCAGCGTATCGGTAACCACATACGAGCAGTACTTC.

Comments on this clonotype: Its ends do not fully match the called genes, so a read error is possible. This CDR3 reads CASSQEGMSATDF. The CDR3 nucleotides are TGTGCCAGCAGCCAAGAGGGAATGTCGGCGACGGACTTC. The V and J genes are TRBV3-1 and TRBJ2-7; D remains unclear. The length of the CDR3 is 13 residues. Germline CDR1 LGHDT, CDR2 YNNKEL (reference sequence).

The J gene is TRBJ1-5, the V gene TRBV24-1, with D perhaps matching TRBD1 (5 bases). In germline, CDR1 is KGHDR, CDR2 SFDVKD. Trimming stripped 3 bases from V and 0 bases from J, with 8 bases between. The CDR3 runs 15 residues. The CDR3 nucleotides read TGTGCCACCAGTGATCCGGGGGTTAGCAATCAGCCCCAGCATTTT. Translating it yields CATSDPGVSNQPQHF.

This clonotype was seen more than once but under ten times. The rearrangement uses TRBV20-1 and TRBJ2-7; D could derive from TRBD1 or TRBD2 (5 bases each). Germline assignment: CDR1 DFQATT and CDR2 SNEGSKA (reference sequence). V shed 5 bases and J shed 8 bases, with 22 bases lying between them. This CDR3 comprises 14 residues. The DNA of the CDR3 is TGCAGTGCTGGTCCGGGACCCCCGGTCGGGCAGCAGTACTTC. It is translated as CSAGPGPPVGQQYF.

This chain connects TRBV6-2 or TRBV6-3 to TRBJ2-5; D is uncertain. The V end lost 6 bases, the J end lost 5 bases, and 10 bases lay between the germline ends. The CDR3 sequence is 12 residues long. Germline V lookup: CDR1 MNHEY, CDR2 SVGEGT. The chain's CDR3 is CASSNTAETQYF. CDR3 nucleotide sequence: TGTGCCAGCAGCAACACCGCCGAGACCCAGTACTTC.

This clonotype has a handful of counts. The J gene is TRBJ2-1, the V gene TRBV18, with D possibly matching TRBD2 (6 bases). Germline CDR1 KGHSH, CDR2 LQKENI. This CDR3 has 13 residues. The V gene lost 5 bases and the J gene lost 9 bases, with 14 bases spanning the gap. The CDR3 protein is CASSRGLPFEQFF. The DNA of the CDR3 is TGTGCCAGCTCAAGGGGACTCCCTTTTGAGCAGTTCTTC.

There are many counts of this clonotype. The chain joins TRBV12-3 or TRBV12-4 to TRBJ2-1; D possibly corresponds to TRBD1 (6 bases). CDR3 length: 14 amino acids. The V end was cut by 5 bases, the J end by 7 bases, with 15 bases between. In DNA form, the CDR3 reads TGTGCCAGCAGTCTAACAGGGTCCGGGAATGAGCAGTTCTTC. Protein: CASSLTGSGNEQFF.

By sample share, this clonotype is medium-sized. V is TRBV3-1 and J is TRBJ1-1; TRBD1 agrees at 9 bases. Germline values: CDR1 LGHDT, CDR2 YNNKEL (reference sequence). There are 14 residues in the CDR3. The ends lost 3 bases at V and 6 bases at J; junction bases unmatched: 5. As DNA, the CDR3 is TGTGCCAGCAGCCAGGACAGGGGACGGCCTGAAGCTTTCTTT. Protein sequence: CASSQDRGRPEAFF.

The CDR3 bases are TGTGCCAGCAGCGCGGACAGGGGAAGCACAGATACGCAGTATTTT. This encodes CASSADRGSTDTQYF. The genes are TRBV7-3 and TRBJ2-3, with 9 bases matching TRBD1. The V gene's germline CDR1 is SGHTA and CDR2 FQGTGA. V lost 5 bases to trimming and J lost 0 bases; unmatched junction nucleotides: 3. CDR3 length: 15 residues.